This TCR beta chain was obtained from a study of tumor-infiltrating lymphocytes in localized non-small cell lung cancer. Data came from immunoSEQ multiplex PCR; TCRdb stores just in-frame clones and leaves some out. The sample consists of 7,000 or so clones, around 77% of them appearing once. This clone appeared a few times. The TCR sequence derives from a human donor with non-small cell lung cancer. The source material was lung tumor tissue.

CDR3 residues: CASSQWTVGNGELFF. The CDR3 nucleotides are TGCGCCAGCAGCCAATGGACTGTCGGGAACGGGGAGCTGTTTTTT. The rearrangement joins TRBV5-1 to TRBJ2-2, with D possibly being TRBD2 (5 bases). This CDR3 contains 15 residues. V shed 4 bases and J shed 7 bases, with 17 bases lying between them. CDR1 SGHRS and CDR2 YFSETQ come from the germline V gene.